The 9 T cell receptor beta chains below come from one sample, sequenced in a study of tumor-infiltrating lymphocytes in primary liver carcinoma. A constant-region primer served to make TCR beta cDNA from roughly 500 ng total RNA. Slightly modified ARM-PCR with three nested multiplex PCR rounds yielded TCR beta libraries. TRBV1-TRBV30 forward primers paired with a C-beta reverse primer were used in the first two PCR rounds, which ran approximately 10 cycles each. TCRdb re-called the multiplex PCR reads through MiXCR, storing one row per CDR3 protein. The table records about 200,000 distinct CDR3 sequences, over 80% of them present only once. From roughly 18-30 mg of unsorted bulk tissue, DNA and RNA were co-extracted together. The sequenced sample was tumor tissue from primary liver carcinoma. The receptors stem from a middle-aged man with primary liver carcinoma and hepatitis B virus infection.

Details on this clonotype: A much more abundant neighbour one base away suggests this may be a read error. CDR3 region: CASSLVSRNQGGKQYF. For the CDR3, the DNA is TGCGCCAGCAGCTTGGTGTCACGGAATCAGGGCGGCAAGCAGTACTTC. The chain recombines TRBV5-1 with TRBJ2-7, with a possible D match to TRBD1 (5 bases). Germline values: CDR1 SGHRS, CDR2 YFSETQ. This CDR3 has 16 residues. Trimming took off 0 bases at V and 8 bases at J, with 21 bases between the two ends. The full variable domain, with the rest looked up from reference TRBV5-1 and TRBJ2-7, is KAGVTQTPRYLIKTRGQQVTLSCSPISGHRSVSWYQQTPGQGLQFLFEYFSETQRNKGNFPGRFSGRQFSNSRSEMNVSTLELGDSALYLCASSLVSRNQGGKQYFGPGTRLTVT.

This clonotype was picked up a small number of times. This may arise from a read error, as a much more abundant clone is one base away. This chain links TRBV28 with TRBJ2-7; no firm D call. Trimming removed 2 bases from V and 3 bases from J, with 11 bases in between. Germline CDR1 and CDR2: MDHEN and SYDVKM. This CDR3 is built from 14 residues. CDR3 sequence reads: CASSLTNHSYEQYF. The CDR3 coding sequence is TGTGCCAGCAGTTTAACTAACCATAGCTACGAGCAGTACTTC.

The rearrangement joins TRBV6-6 to TRBJ1-4; perhaps TRBD1 as D (5 bases). The CDR3 length is 15 residues. Trimming pared 8 bases from V and 2 bases from J, leaving 15 bases between. Germline V lookup: CDR1 MNHNY, CDR2 SVGAGI (reference sequence). This chain's CDR3 is CASHYGGFTNEKLFF. DNA of the CDR3: TGTGCCAGCCATTATGGGGGGTTTACTAATGAAAAACTGTTTTTT.

Points on this clonotype: The junction departs from germline at one end; a sequencing error may be responsible. The chain links TRBV5-1 to TRBJ2-2; D is possibly TRBD1 or TRBD2 (5 bases each). Germline-derived CDR1 and CDR2 are SGHRS and YFSETQ. This CDR3 is built from 15 residues. CDR3 bases: TGCGCCTGCAGCTGGGCAGGGTTGGGCACCGGGGAGCTGTTATTT. This gives the protein CACSWAGLGTGELLF.

A remark on this clonotype: A read error may account for a junction end that differs from germline. The gene calls are TRBV12-3 or TRBV12-4 and TRBJ1-1; D gene unclear. This CDR3 spans 13 amino acids. In nucleotides, the CDR3 is TGTGTCAGCAGGATTCGAAGTAACACTGAAGCTTTCTTT. It translates to CVSRIRSNTEAFF.

This clonotype was seen once. Germline is not matched at one junction end, which may reflect a read error. The chain joins TRBV29-1 to TRBJ1-5; D unresolved. This CDR3 has 13 residues. Per the germline V gene, CDR1 is SQVTM and CDR2 is ANQGSEA. The CDR3 coding sequence is TGCATCGTTGTGAGTAGTGTTAATCATCCCCAGCATTTT. It encodes CIVVSSVNHPQHF. Based on the CDR3 plus reference TRBV29-1 and TRBJ1-5, the full variable domain is SAVISQKPSRDICQRGTSLTIQCQVDSQVTMMFWYRQQPGQSLTLIATANQGSEATYESGFVIDKFPISRPNLTFSTLTVSNMSPEDSSIYLCIVVSSVNHPQHFGDGTRLSIL.

This clonotype was counted a single time. A junction end diverges from the germline sequence, so it may reflect a read error. The chain recombines TRBV20-1 with TRBJ2-5; no clear D gene. Germline values: CDR1 DFQATT, CDR2 SNEGSKA (reference sequence). CDR3 length: 14 residues. Here the CDR3 reads CSARVAWIQETQCF. DNA for the CDR3: TGCAGTGCTAGAGTGGCGTGGATCCAAGAGACCCAGTGCTTC.

In the case of this clonotype: A much larger clone lies one base from this, so it may be a read error. The rearrangement links TRBV30 to TRBJ2-2, with 7 positions matching TRBD1. Germline loops: CDR1 GTSNPN, CDR2 SVGIG (reference sequence). CDR3 length: 16 residues. The CDR3 loop is CSWAGQDLKHTGELFF. As DNA, the CDR3 is TGTTCCTGGGCCGGACAGGATCTAAAACACACCGGGGAGCTGTTTTTT. Using reference TRBV30 and TRBJ2-2 for the parts outside the CDR3, the full variable domain is SQTIHQWPATLVQPVGSPLSLECTVEGTSNPNLYWYRQAAGRGLQLLFYSVGIGQISSEVPQNLSASRPQDRQFILSSKKLLLSDSGFYLCSWAGQDLKHTGELFFGEGSRLTVL.

In the case of this clonotype: This sequence may be a read error, since a much larger clone differs from it by one base. The genes are TRBV28 and TRBJ1-6; D is unresolved. The CDR3 has 15 amino acids. V dropped 10 bases and J dropped 3 bases, with 16 bases sitting between them. The germline CDR1 and CDR2 sequences are MDHEN and SYDVKM. The CDR3 region has the DNA TGTGCCACACGGACGATACCCTACTATAATTCACCCCTCCACTTT. As protein: CATRTIPYYNSPLHF.